The sequence of this T cell receptor beta chain was determined in a study of T-cell reconstitution after alpha-beta-depleted transplantation in children. Study-wide findings and caveats: Elevated TCRbeta diversity at day 60 was traced, in some patients, to surviving recipient T cells and thymic progenitors. After one year, T-cell counts and TCRbeta diversity mostly came from new T cells.

This clonotype occurred once. The antigen is unknown. Molecular barcoding with unique molecular identifiers was used for the TCRbeta library. TCRdb fed the PCR reads into MiXCR, producing one record per CDR3 protein. The data contain around 580,000 distinct CDR3 sequences, roughly 27% of them seen just once; the ten biggest clones take up approximately 39%. The CDR3 runs to 15 residues. V lost 0 bases to trimming and J lost 1 base, with 12 bases between them. Germline assignment: CDR1 GTSNPN and CDR2 SVGIG (reference sequence). This clonotype was obtained from a boy under two years old with Wiskott-Aldrich syndrome, due to receive a stem cell transplant. The chain combines TRBV30 with TRBJ1-2; D is perhaps TRBD1 (5 bases). The sample here was PBMCs, taken before TCRalphabeta/CD19-depleted stem cell transplant. DNA of the CDR3: TGTGCCTGGAGTGTACCGGGGGGAAATAACTATGGCTACACCTTC. As protein: CAWSVPGGNNYGYTF.